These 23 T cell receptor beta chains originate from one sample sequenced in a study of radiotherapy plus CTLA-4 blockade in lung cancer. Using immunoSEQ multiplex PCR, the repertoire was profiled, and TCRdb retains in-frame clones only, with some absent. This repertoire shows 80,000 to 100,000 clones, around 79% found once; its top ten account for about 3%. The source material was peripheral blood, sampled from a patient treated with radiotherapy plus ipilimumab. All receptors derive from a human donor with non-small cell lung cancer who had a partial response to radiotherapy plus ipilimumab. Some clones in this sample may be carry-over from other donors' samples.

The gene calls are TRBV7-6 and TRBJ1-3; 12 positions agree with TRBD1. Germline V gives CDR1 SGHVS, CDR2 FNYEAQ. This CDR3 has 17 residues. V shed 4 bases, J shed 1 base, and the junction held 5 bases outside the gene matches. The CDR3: CASSSRGQGASGNTIYF. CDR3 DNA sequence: TGTGCCAGCAGCTCTCGGGGACAGGGGGCGTCTGGAAACACCATATATTTT.

CDR3 protein: CAIRQGGDSNQPQHF. In nucleotides, the CDR3 is TGTGCCATACGACAGGGGGGAGATAGCAATCAGCCCCAGCATTTT. V is TRBV28 and J is TRBJ1-5; 9 bases are shared with TRBD1. The CDR3 spans 15 residues. Losses at the gene ends were 10 bases for V and 0 bases for J; bases not matched to a gene: 7. Germline lookup yields CDR1 MDHEN and CDR2 SYDVKM.

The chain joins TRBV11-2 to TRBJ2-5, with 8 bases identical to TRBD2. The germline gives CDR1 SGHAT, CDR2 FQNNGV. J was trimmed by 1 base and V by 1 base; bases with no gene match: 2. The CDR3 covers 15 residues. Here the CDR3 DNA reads TGTGCCAGCAGCTTAGGACTAGCGCGCCAAGAGACCCAGTACTTC. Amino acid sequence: CASSLGLARQETQYF.

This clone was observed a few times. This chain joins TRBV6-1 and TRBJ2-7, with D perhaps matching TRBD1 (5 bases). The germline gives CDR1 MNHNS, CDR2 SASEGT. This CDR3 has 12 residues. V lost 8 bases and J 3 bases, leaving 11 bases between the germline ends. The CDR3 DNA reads TGTGCCAGCGACAGTGACCTCTACGAGCAGTACTTC. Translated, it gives CASDSDLYEQYF.

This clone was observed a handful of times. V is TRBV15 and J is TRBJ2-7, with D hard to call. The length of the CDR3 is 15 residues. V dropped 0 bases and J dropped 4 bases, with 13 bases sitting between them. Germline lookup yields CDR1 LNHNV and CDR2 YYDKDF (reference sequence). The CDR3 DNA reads TGTGCCACCAGCAGAGATGCGTTCGTAGAATACGAGCAGTACTTC. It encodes CATSRDAFVEYEQYF.

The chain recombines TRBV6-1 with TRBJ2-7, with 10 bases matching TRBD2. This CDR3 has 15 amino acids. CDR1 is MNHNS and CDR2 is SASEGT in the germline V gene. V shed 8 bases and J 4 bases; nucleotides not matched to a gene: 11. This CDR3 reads CASSLEAGGPYEQYF. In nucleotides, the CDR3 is TGTGCCAGCTCCCTGGAAGCGGGAGGGCCTTACGAGCAGTACTTC.

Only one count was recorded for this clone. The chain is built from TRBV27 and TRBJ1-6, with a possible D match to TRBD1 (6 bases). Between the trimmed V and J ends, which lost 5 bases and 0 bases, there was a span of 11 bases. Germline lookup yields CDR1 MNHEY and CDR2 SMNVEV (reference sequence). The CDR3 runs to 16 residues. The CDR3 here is CASSQTGSSYNSPLHF. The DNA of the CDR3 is TGTGCCAGCAGTCAAACAGGGAGCTCCTATAATTCACCCCTCCACTTT.

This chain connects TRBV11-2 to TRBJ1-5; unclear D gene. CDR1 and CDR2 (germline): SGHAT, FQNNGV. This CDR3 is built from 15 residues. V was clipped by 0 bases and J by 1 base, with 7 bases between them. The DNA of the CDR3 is TGTGCCAGCAGCTTAGACCTCAGAAGCAATCAGCCCCAGCATTTT. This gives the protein CASSLDLRSNQPQHF. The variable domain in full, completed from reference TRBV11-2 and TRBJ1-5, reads EAGVAQSPRYKIIEKRQSVAFWCNPISGHATLYWYQQILGQGPKLLIQFQNNGVVDDSQLPKDRFSAERLKGVDSTLKIQPAKLEDSAVYLCASSLDLRSNQPQHFGDGTRLSIL.

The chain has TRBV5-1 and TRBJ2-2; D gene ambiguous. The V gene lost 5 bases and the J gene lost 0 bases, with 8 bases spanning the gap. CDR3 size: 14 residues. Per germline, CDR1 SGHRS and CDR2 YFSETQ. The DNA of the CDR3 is TGCGCCAGCAGTCTTAATACGAACACCGGGGAGCTGTTTTTT. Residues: CASSLNTNTGELFF.

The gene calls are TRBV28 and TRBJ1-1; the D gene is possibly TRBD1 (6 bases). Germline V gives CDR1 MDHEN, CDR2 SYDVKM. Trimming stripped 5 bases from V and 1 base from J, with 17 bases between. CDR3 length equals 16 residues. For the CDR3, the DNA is TGTGCCAGCAGTCCACTGGGAGACAGGACGAACACTGAAGCTTTCTTT. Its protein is CASSPLGDRTNTEAFF. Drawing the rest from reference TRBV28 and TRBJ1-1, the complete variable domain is DVKVTQSSRYLVKRTGEKVFLECVQDMDHENMFWYRQDPGLGLRLIYFSYDVKMKEKGDIPEGYSVSREKKERFSLILESASTNQTSMYLCASSPLGDRTNTEAFFGQGTRLTVV.

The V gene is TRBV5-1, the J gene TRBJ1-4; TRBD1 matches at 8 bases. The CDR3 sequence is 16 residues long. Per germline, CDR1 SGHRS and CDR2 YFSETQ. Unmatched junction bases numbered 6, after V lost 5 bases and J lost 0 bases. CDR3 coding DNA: TGCGCCAGCAGACCTGGACAGGGACCAACTAATGAAAAACTGTTTTTT. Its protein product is CASRPGQGPTNEKLFF.

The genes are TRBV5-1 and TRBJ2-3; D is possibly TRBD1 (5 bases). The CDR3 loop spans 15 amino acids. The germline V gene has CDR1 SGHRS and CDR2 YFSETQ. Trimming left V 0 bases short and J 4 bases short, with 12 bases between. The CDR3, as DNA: TGCGCCAGCAGCTTGGAGGGCAGGGAACCAGATACGCAGTATTTT. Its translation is CASSLEGREPDTQYF.

The CDR3 is CASSLGRVHLDTEAFF. In DNA, the CDR3 is TGTGCCAGCAGTTTAGGCAGGGTTCATCTGGACACTGAAGCTTTCTTT. This chain uses TRBV28 with TRBJ1-1; tentative D call: TRBD1 (5 bases). This CDR3 contains 16 residues. The germline V gene has CDR1 MDHEN and CDR2 SYDVKM. V was trimmed by 2 bases and J by 3 bases, leaving 16 bases between them.

DNA for the CDR3: TGTGCCAGCAGCGCACCCAGGACTAGCGGGGGTCCCTTCGCAGATACGCAGTATTTT. It specifies CASSAPRTSGGPFADTQYF. This chain connects TRBV9 to TRBJ2-3, with TRBD2 matching over 13 bases. Trimming took 3 bases from V and 4 from J; bases not matched to a gene: 14. CDR1 is SGDLS, CDR2 YYNGEE, per germline. This CDR3 region has 19 residues. Based on the CDR3 plus reference TRBV9 and TRBJ2-3, the full variable domain is DSGVTQTPKHLITATGQRVTLRCSPRSGDLSVYWYQQSLDQGLQFLIQYYNGEERAKGNILERFSAQQFPDLHSELNLSSLELGDSALYFCASSAPRTSGGPFADTQYFGPGTRLTVL.

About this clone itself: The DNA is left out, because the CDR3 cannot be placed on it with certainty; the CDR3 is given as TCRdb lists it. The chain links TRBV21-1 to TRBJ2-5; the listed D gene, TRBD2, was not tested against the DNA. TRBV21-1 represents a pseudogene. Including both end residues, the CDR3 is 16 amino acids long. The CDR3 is CASSKFGGGALETQYF.

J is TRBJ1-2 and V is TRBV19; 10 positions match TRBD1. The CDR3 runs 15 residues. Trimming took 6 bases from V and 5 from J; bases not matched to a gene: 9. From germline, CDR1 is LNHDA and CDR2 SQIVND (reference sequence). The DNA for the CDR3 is TGTGCCAGTAGGCCAATCGGGACAGGGGAATATGGCTACACCTTC. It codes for CASRPIGTGEYGYTF.

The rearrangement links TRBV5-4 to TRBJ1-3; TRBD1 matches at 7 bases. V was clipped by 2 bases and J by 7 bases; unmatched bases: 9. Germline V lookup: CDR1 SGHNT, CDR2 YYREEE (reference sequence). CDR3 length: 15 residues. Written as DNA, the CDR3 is TGTGCCAGCAGCTTAACCGGACAGGCCGGGAACACCATATATTTT. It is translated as CASSLTGQAGNTIYF. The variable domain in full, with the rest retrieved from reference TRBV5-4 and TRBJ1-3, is ETGVTQSPTHLIKTRGQQVTLRCSSQSGHNTVSWYQQALGQGPQFIFQYYREEENGRGNFPPRFSGLQFPNYSSELNVNALELDDSALYLCASSLTGQAGNTIYFGEGSWLTVV.

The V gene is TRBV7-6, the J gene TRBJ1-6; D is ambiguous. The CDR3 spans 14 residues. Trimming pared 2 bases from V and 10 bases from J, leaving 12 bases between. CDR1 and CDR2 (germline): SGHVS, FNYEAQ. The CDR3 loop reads CASSLSRGESPLHF. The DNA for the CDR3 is TGTGCCAGCAGCTTATCACGGGGAGAGTCACCCCTCCACTTT.

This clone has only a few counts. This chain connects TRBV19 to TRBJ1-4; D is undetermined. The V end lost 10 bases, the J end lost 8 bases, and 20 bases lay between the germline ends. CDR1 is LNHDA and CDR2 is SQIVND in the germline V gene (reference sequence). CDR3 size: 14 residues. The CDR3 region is CATQRSTRWEKLFF. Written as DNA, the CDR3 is TGTGCCACTCAACGATCAACCAGGTGGGAAAAACTGTTTTTT.

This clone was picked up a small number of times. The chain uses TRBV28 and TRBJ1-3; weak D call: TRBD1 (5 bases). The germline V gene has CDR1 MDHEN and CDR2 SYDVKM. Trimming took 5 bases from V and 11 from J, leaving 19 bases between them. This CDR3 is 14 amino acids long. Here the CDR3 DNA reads TGTGCCAGCAGTACCGGGACTGCGTCCCCATCCATATATTTT. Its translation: CASSTGTASPSIYF.

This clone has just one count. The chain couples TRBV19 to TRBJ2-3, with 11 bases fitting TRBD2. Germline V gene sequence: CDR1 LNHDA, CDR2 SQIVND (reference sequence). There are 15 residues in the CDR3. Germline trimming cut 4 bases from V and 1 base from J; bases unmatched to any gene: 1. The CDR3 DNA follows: TGTGCCAGTAGTACGACTAGCGGGGGCACAGATACGCAGTATTTT. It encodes CASSTTSGGTDTQYF.

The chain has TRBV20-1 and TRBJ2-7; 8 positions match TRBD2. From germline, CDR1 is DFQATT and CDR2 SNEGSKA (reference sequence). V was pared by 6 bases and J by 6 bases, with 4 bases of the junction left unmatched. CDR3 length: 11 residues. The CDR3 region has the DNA TGCAGTGCCAAACTAGCGGCCGAGCAGTACTTC. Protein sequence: CSAKLAAEQYF.

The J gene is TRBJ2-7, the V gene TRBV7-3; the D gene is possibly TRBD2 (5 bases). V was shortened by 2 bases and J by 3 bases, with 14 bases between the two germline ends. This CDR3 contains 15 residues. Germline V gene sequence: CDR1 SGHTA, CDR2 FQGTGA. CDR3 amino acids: CASSLEGLGNYEQYF. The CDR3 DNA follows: TGTGCCAGCAGCTTAGAGGGCCTTGGGAACTACGAGCAGTACTTC.